What follows are 14 T cell receptor beta chains derived from one specimen sequenced in a study of OX40 agonist ivuxolimab in advanced cancers. Produced via immunoSEQ multiplex PCR; TCRdb's table is partial and in-frame only. This table holds some 62,000 clones, approximately 85% found once. The material was CD4+ or CD8+ T cells sorted from blood, obtained in a trial of the OX40 agonist ivuxolimab. The receptor set was obtained from an adult with an advanced solid tumor such as melanoma, head and neck, liver or kidney cancer.

The chain uses TRBV18 and TRBJ1-4; a weak D match, TRBD1 (6 bases). The germline gives CDR1 KGHSH, CDR2 LQKENI. The V and J ends lost 0 bases and 14 bases respectively, with 16 bases between them. The CDR3 is 14 residues long. The DNA for the CDR3 is TGTGCCAGCTCACCACCATCCGGGGGCCAGCGGCTGTTTTTT. Translating it yields CASSPPSGGQRLFF.

The J gene is TRBJ1-5, the V gene TRBV18; 9 bases are shared with TRBD1. With V trimmed by 5 bases and J by 4 bases, 3 bases remained unmatched. CDR1 and CDR2 from the germline V gene are KGHSH and LQKENI. The CDR3 covers 14 residues. The DNA for the CDR3 is TGTGCCAGCTCAGGGACAGGGCCGAATCAGCCCCAGCATTTT. Translating gives CASSGTGPNQPQHF.

The chain joins TRBV27 to TRBJ2-1; D call uncertain. V gave up 0 bases and J gave up 8 bases, with 20 bases separating them. There are 17 residues in the CDR3. Germline V lookup: CDR1 MNHEY, CDR2 SMNVEV (reference sequence). The CDR3 loop is CASSLSPTGPSHHEQFF. The DNA for the CDR3 is TGTGCCAGCAGTTTATCCCCGACTGGGCCTTCTCACCATGAGCAGTTCTTC.

This clone was found once. V gene TRBV4-3 combines with J gene TRBJ2-7; D is ambiguous. The CDR3 runs to 14 residues. Germline CDR1 LGHNA, CDR2 YSLEER. Trimming removed 3 bases at V and 0 bases at J, with 9 bases between. The CDR3 coding sequence is TGCGCCAGCAGCCACGAACGTACCTCCTACGAGCAGTACTTC. Protein: CASSHERTSYEQYF.

This chain links TRBV27 with TRBJ1-2, with D perhaps TRBD1 (5 bases). The CDR3 runs to 16 residues. V lost 5 bases, J lost 2 bases, and 18 bases lay in between. Germline lookup yields CDR1 MNHEY and CDR2 SMNVEV (reference sequence). The CDR3 DNA follows: TGTGCCAGCAGTCTGACCTCGGGACTCGTGAACTATGGCTACACCTTC. Translation: CASSLTSGLVNYGYTF.

The chain uses TRBV7-9 and TRBJ1-2; possible D gene TRBD1, 5 bases. CDR1 SEHNR and CDR2 FQNEAQ come from the germline V gene (reference sequence). This CDR3 region has 15 residues. Trimming cost V 4 bases and J 4 bases, with 16 bases left between them. In DNA form, the CDR3 reads TGTGCCAGCAGCTCGCAGGGCGATTGGTTCTATGGCTACACCTTC. This encodes CASSSQGDWFYGYTF.

J is TRBJ2-2 and V is TRBV5-1; D remains unclear. CDR3 length equals 15 residues. The ends were cut back, 2 bases at V and 5 bases at J, with 13 bases in the middle. The germline V gene encodes CDR1 SGHRS and CDR2 YFSETQ. The CDR3, as DNA: TGCGCCAGCAGCTTTAATCTGGGTTCGACCGGGGAGCTGTTTTTT. Translating it yields CASSFNLGSTGELFF.

This clone was observed a single time. The V gene is TRBV19, the J gene TRBJ1-4, with D unclear. The CDR3 covers 15 residues. Trimming removed 0 bases from V and 4 bases from J, with 9 bases in between. Germline CDR1 and CDR2: LNHDA and SQIVND (reference sequence). The CDR3 loop reads CASSIDSADNEKLFF. CDR3 sequence (DNA): TGTGCCAGTAGTATAGATTCGGCAGATAATGAAAAACTGTTTTTT.

The chain couples TRBV7-2 to TRBJ1-1; TRBD1 is a possible D gene (6 bases). Germline CDR1 is SGHTA and CDR2 is FQGNSA. Trimming shortened V by 3 bases and J by 2 bases, and 10 bases separated the two germline ends. This CDR3 comprises 14 residues. The CDR3 reads CASSFTGTNTEAFF. DNA of the CDR3: TGTGCCAGCAGCTTTACAGGGACCAACACTGAAGCTTTCTTT. The variable domain in full, with the rest retrieved from reference TRBV7-2 and TRBJ1-1, is GAGVSQSPSNKVTEKGKDVELRCDPISGHTALYWYRQSLGQGLEFLIYFQGNSAPDKSGLPSDRFSAERTGGSVSTLTIQRTQQEDSAVYLCASSFTGTNTEAFFGQGTRLTVV.

The chain couples TRBV2 to TRBJ2-7; 11 bases line up with TRBD2. The CDR3 sequence is 16 residues long. V trimming: 6 bases; J trimming: 3 bases; junction bases outside the gene matches: 10. CDR1 and CDR2 from the germline V gene are SNHLY and FYNNEI. This CDR3 reads CASRPLTSGRFYEQYF. CDR3 nucleotide sequence: TGTGCCAGCAGGCCCCTTACTAGCGGGAGATTCTACGAGCAGTACTTC.

The chain recombines TRBV29-1 with TRBJ2-1; TRBD2 agrees at 9 bases. The CDR3 length is 14 residues. The germline V gene has CDR1 SQVTM and CDR2 ANQGSEA. V shed 4 bases, J shed 5 bases, and the junction held 6 bases outside the gene matches. CDR3 sequence reads: CSVVLAGVDNEQFF. DNA of the CDR3: TGCAGCGTTGTTTTAGCGGGGGTAGACAATGAGCAGTTCTTC.

The genes are TRBV30 and TRBJ1-1; a possible D gene is TRBD1 (5 bases). The CDR3 sequence is 17 residues long. Germline CDR1 is GTSNPN and CDR2 is SVGIG (reference sequence). V lost 3 bases to trimming and J lost 0 bases, with 20 bases between them. CDR3 region: CAWRGGALQIVNTEAFF. The DNA for the CDR3 is TGTGCCTGGAGAGGCGGGGCCCTGCAGATTGTGAACACTGAAGCTTTCTTT.

The chain employs TRBV19 and TRBJ2-7; TRBD1 might be the D (6 bases). Germline V gene data show CDR1 as LNHDA and CDR2 as SQIVND (reference sequence). The CDR3 is made up of 15 amino acids. V lost 6 bases to trimming and J lost 0 bases, with 15 bases between them. This chain's CDR3 is CASSQGGSSSYEQYF. The CDR3 DNA follows: TGTGCCAGTAGCCAAGGGGGAAGTAGCTCCTACGAGCAGTACTTC. Drawing the rest from reference TRBV19 and TRBJ2-7, the complete variable domain is DGGITQSPKYLFRKEGQNVTLSCEQNLNHDAMYWYRQDPGQGLRLIYYSQIVNDFQKGDIAEGYSVSREKKESFPLTVTSAQKNPTAFYLCASSQGGSSSYEQYFGPGTRLTVT.

This chain uses TRBV2 with TRBJ2-3; TRBD2 matches at 10 bases. V lost 6 bases to trimming and J lost 2 bases; unmatched junction nucleotides: 5. Germline values: CDR1 SNHLY, CDR2 FYNNEI. The CDR3 totals 15 residues. Here the CDR3 DNA reads TGTGCCAGCAGGCGGACTAGCGGACCCACAGATACGCAGTATTTT. Residues: CASRRTSGPTDTQYF.